This T cell receptor (beta chain) derives from a study of OX40 agonist ivuxolimab in advanced cancers. For the study at large: Patient treatment consisted of intravenous ivuxolimab administration every 2 weeks at 0.01 to 10 mg/kg. Partial responses, seen in three patients, involved one hepatocellular carcinoma and two cutaneous melanomas.

Notes on this clone: The antigen is undetermined.

Regarding the study as a whole: Certain nonresponders likewise exhibited a low normalized T-cell clonal expansion. Expansion of clones was among the lowest in partial responders at 0.1-3.0 mg/kg.

The CDR3 consists of 16 residues. Trimming shortened V by 3 bases and J by 0 bases, and 15 bases separated the two germline ends. Looked up from germline, CDR1 is LNHDA and CDR2 is SQIVND (reference sequence). Clones were read by immunoSEQ multiplex PCR, and TCRdb kept only the in-frame ones, dropping some. The repertoire consists of tens of thousands of clones, with around 90% occurring once and the leading ten covering 0.44%. The receptor comes from an adult with an advanced solid tumor such as melanoma, head and neck, liver or kidney cancer. The rearrangement joins TRBV19 to TRBJ2-7; perhaps TRBD2 as D (6 bases). Sequenced material: CD4+ or CD8+ T cells sorted from blood, taken in a trial of the OX40 agonist ivuxolimab. The CDR3 DNA reads TGTGCCAGTAGTATGAGGCTAGCGTACAGCTCCTACGAGCAGTACTTC. This sequence encodes CASSMRLAYSSYEQYF.